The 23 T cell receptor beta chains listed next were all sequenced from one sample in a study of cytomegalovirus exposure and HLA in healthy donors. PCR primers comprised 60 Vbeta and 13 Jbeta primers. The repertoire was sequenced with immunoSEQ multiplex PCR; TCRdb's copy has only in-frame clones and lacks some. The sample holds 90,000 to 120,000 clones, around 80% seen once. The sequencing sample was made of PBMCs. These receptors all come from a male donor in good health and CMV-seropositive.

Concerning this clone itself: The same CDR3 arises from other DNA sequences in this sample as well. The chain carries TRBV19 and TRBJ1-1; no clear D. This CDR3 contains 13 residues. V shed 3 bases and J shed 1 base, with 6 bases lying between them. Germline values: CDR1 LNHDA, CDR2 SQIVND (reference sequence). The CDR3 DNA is TGTGCCAGTAGTATTAGTGGGAACACTGAAGCTTTCTTT. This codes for CASSISGNTEAFF.

The CDR3 region has the DNA TGCGCCAGCAGTGAGTCCGGGTACAATGAGCAGTTCTTC. Amino acid sequence: CASSESGYNEQFF. The chain employs TRBV10-1 and TRBJ2-1; no clear D. The CDR3 runs 13 residues. Trimming shortened V by 0 bases and J by 4 bases, and 4 bases separated the two germline ends. Germline V gene data show CDR1 as WNHNN and CDR2 as SYGVQD (reference sequence).

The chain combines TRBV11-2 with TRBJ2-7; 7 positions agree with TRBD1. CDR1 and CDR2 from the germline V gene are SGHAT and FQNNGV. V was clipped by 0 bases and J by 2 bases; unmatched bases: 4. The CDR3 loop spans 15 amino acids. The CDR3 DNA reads TGTGCCAGCAGCTTAGACTCGGGACAGACCTACGAGCAGTACTTC. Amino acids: CASSLDSGQTYEQYF.

The CDR3 spells CASSPGTLGNTIYF. For the CDR3, the DNA is TGCGCCAGCAGCCCTGGGACATTAGGAAACACCATATATTTT. The rearrangement joins TRBV4-3 to TRBJ1-3; perhaps TRBD1 as D (6 bases). Germline V gives CDR1 LGHNA, CDR2 YSLEER. The V gene lost 4 bases and the J gene lost 4 bases, with 11 bases spanning the gap. The CDR3 runs to 14 residues.

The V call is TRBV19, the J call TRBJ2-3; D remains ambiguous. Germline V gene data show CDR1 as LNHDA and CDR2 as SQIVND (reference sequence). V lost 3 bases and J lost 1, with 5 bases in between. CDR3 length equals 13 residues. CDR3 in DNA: TGTGCCAGTAGTATCCCCGGCACAGATACGCAGTATTTT. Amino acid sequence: CASSIPGTDTQYF.

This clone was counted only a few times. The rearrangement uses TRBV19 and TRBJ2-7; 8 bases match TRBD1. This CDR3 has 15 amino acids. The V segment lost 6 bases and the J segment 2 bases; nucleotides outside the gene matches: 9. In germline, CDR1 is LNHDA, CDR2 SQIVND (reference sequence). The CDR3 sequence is CASSLGQGKPYEQYF. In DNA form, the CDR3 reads TGTGCCAGTAGCCTTGGACAGGGTAAGCCCTACGAGCAGTACTTC.

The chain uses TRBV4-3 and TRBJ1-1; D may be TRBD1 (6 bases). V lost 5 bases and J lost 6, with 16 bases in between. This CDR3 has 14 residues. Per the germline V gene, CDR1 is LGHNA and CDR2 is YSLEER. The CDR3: CASSSGVNLAEAFF. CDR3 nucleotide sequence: TGCGCCAGCAGCTCAGGGGTCAATTTAGCTGAAGCTTTCTTT.

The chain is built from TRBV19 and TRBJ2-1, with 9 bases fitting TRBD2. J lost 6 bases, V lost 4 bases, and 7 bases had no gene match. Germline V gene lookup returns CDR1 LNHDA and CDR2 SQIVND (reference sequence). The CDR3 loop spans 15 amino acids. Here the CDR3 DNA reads TGTGCCAGTAGTACTCCGGGACTAGCCTTCAATGAGCAGTTCTTC. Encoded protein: CASSTPGLAFNEQFF.

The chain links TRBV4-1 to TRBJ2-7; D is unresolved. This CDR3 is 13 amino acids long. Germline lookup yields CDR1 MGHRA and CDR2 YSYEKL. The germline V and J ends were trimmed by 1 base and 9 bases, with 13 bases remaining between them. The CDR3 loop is CASSQVPPSGQYF. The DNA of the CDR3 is TGCGCCAGCAGCCAAGTACCCCCCTCGGGGCAGTACTTC.

The CDR3 is CSVGSDRGNTIYF. The CDR3 DNA reads as TGCAGCGTTGGTTCGGACAGAGGAAACACCATATATTTT. The chain employs TRBV29-1 and TRBJ1-3; D is perhaps TRBD1 (6 bases). V lost 4 bases, J lost 4 bases, and 11 bases lay in between. CDR3 length: 13 amino acids. Per the germline V gene, CDR1 is SQVTM and CDR2 is ANQGSEA.

The CDR3 reads CASSYQLNTEAFF. As DNA, the CDR3 is TGTGCCAGCAGTTACCAATTGAACACTGAAGCTTTCTTT. The J gene is TRBJ1-1, the V gene TRBV6-5; no reliable D call. From germline, CDR1 is MNHEY and CDR2 SVGAGI. Trimming removed 2 bases at V and 0 bases at J, with 4 bases between. This CDR3 spans 13 amino acids.

CDR3 nucleotides: TGTGCCAGCAGCAATCGGACTAGCAGGGAGGGAAACATTCAGTACTTC. Protein: CASSNRTSREGNIQYF. V usage is TRBV5-7 and J usage is TRBJ2-4, with 8 bases lining up with TRBD2. TRBV5-7 is identified as an open reading frame with a role that is uncertain. This CDR3 spans 16 amino acids. V trimming: 4 bases; J trimming: 6 bases; junction bases outside the gene matches: 12.

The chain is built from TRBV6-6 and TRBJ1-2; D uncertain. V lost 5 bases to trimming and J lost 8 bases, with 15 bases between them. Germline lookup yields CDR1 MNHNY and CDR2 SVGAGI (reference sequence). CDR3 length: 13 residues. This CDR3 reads CASSPSILRGYTF. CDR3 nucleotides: TGTGCCAGCAGTCCCTCGATCCTCCGGGGCTACACCTTC.

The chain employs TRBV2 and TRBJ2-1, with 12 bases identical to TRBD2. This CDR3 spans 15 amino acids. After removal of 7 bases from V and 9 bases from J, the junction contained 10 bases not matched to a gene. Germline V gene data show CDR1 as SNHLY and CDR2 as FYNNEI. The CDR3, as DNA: TGTGCCAGCATTCCTCTAGCGGGGGGGCACGGTGAGCAGTTCTTC. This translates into CASIPLAGGHGEQFF.

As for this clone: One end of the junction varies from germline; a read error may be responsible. The CDR3 nucleotides read TGTTCCAGCGGCGGTGTGGCCGGGGAGCTGTTTTTT. It specifies CSSGGVAGELFF. J is TRBJ2-2 and V is TRBV7-9; perhaps TRBD2 as D (5 bases). CDR3 length: 12 residues. From germline, CDR1 is SEHNR and CDR2 FQNEAQ (reference sequence).

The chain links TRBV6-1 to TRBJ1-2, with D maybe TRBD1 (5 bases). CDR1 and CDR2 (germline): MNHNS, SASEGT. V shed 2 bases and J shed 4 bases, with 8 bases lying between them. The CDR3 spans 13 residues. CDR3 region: CASSEWGGYGYTF. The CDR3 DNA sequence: TGTGCCAGCAGTGAATGGGGCGGCTATGGCTACACCTTC.

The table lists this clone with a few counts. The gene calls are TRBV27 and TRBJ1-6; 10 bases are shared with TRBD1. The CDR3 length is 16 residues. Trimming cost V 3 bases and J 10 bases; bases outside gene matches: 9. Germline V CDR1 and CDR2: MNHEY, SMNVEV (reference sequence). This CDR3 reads CASSFQRDRGSSPLHF. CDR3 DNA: TGTGCCAGCAGTTTCCAACGGGACAGGGGAAGCTCACCCCTCCACTTT.

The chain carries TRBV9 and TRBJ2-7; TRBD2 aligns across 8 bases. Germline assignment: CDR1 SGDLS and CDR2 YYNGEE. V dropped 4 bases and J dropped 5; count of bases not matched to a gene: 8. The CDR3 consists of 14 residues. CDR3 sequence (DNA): TGTGCCAGCAGCCTAGGACTAGCTCACCACGAGCAGTACTTC. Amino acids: CASSLGLAHHEQYF.

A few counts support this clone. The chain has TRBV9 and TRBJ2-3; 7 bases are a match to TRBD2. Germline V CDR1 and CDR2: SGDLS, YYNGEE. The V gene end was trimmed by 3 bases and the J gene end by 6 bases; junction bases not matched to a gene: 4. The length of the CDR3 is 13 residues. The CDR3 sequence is CASSATGGDTQYF. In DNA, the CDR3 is TGTGCCAGCAGCGCCACCGGGGGGGATACGCAGTATTTT.

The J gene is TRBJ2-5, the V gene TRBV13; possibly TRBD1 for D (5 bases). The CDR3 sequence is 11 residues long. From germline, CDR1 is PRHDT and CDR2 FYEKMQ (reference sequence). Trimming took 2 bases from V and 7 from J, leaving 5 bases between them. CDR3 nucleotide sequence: TGTGCCAGCAGCTTAAGGGGGACCCAGTACTTC. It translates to CASSLRGTQYF.

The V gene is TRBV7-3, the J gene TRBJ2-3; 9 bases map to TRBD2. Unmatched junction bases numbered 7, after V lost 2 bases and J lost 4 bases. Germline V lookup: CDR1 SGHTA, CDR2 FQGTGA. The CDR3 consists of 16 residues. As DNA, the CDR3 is TGTGCCAGCAGCTTACGGGCGGGGGGGCTCTCAGATACGCAGTATTTT. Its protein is CASSLRAGGLSDTQYF.

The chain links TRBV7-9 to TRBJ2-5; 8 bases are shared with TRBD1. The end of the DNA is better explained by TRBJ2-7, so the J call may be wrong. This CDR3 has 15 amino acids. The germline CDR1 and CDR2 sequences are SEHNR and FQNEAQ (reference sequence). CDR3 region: CASRSRTGRSYEQYF. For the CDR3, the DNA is TGTGCCAGCAGATCAAGGACAGGGAGGTCCTACGAGCAGTACTTC.

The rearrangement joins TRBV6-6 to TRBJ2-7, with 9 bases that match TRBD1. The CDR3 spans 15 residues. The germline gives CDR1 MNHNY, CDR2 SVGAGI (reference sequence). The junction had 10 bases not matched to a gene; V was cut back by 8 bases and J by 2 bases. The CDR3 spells CASLSTGGNTYEQYF. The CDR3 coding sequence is TGTGCCAGCTTATCCACAGGGGGCAATACCTACGAGCAGTACTTC.